This section outlines one TCR beta chain sequence together with its context. This CDR3 is 12 amino acids long. J was trimmed by 7 bases and V by 8 bases; bases with no gene match: 5. Germline V gene data show CDR1 as SNHLY and CDR2 as FYNNEI. Original analysis: Estimation of nucleated cell counts relied on the amplification of reference gene primers. Sequencing used immunoSEQ multiplex PCR; TCRdb keeps in-frame clones, though not all of them. V, J and clone size are those of that table, while D and trimming were read from the DNA. The sample consists of 200,000 or so clones, roughly nine tenths of them appearing once. These data belong to a study of blood T cell repertoires in COVID-19. Turning to the study itself: Acute-phase and convalescent COVID-19 samples originated in the United States, Italy and Spain. PBMCs, B-cell-depleted T cells, or T cells were the source of the cDNA or gDNA that made up the material.

Material: peripheral blood. The chain employs TRBV2 and TRBJ2-1, with TRBD2 matching over 7 bases. The TCR originated in a woman between 65 and 79 years old with acute or convalescent COVID-19. The CDR3 nucleotides read TGTGCCAGCGAGGGAGGGACTAATGAGCAGTTCTTC. It specifies CASEGGTNEQFF.